This T cell receptor (beta chain) was identified in a study of blood T cell repertoires in COVID-19. Study context: Collection of acute and convalescent COVID-19 samples took place in the United States, Italy and Spain. PBMCs, B-cell-depleted T cells, or T cells provided the cDNA or gDNA that made up the material.

From germline, CDR1 is SGHTA and CDR2 FQGNSA. CDR3 length equals 13 residues. Sequenced by immunoSEQ multiplex PCR; TCRdb stores in-frame clones only, minus some. The table shows 200,000 to 250,000 clones, with around four fifths occurring only once. This clone appeared a single time. The junction departs from the called germline gene at one end, perhaps through a read error. The chain employs TRBV7-2 and TRBJ2-5, with 8 bases lining up with TRBD2. The sequenced sample was peripheral blood. The clonotype comes from a woman of 80 years or more with active or convalescent COVID-19. The CDR3 reads CASSLAGTSGCNF. CDR3 DNA: TGTGCCAGCAGCTTAGCGGGGACTAGTGGGTGCAACTTC.